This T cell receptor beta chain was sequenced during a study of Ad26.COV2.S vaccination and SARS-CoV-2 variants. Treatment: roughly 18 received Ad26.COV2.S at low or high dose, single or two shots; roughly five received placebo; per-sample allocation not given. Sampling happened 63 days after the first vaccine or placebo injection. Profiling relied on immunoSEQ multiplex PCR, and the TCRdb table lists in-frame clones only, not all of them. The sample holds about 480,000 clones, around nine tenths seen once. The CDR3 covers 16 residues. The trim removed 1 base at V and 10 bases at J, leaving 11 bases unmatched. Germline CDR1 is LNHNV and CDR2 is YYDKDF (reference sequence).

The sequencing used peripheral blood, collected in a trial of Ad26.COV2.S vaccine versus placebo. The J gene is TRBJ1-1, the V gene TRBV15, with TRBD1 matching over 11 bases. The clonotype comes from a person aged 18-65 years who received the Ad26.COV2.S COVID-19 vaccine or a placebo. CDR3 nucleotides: TGTGCCACCAGCAGAGGGGGGACAGGGGGTTTCCGGGTAGCTTTCTTT. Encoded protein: CATSRGGTGGFRVAFF.